Sequencing of this T cell receptor beta chain was carried out in a study of T cells in Graves' hyperthyroidism and ophthalmopathy. Findings and caveats of the study: Peripheral blood also featured most of the thyroid clonotypes expanded above 0.001. From stable hyperthyroidism, ophthalmopathy was set apart by a 13 V-J model.

Stable Graves' hyperthyroidism denoted no ophthalmopathy progression over 18 months. Exclusion followed for patients with uncontrolled infection, other autoimmune disease, pregnancy or lactation. This clonotype was detected only a few times. No antigen is known for it. Amplified TCR beta CDR3 regions derived from RNA transcripts. The HTBI primer set served for first-round RT-PCR of the TCR CDR3. TCRdb re-called the multiplex PCR reads through MiXCR, storing one row per CDR3 protein. The sample comprises over 550,000 distinct CDR3 sequences, 16% of which are singletons, and about 17% rests with the top ten. CDR3 size: 15 residues. Trimming cost V 3 bases and J 5 bases, with 11 bases left between them. CDR1 is LNHNV, CDR2 YYDKDF, per germline (reference sequence).

This sequence was found in a woman between 18 and 30 years old with Graves' hyperthyroidism. Sequencing input: blood. V usage is TRBV15 and J usage is TRBJ1-6; D gene ambiguous. The CDR3 nucleotides read TGTGCCACCAGCAGGGAAATCCCGGATAATTCACCCCTCCACTTT. Translation: CATSREIPDNSPLHF.